This TCR beta chain is from a study of T-cell reconstitution after alpha-beta-depleted transplantation in children. Construction of the TCRbeta library involved unique molecular identifiers. TCRdb itself ran the PCR reads through MiXCR, one entry per CDR3 protein. The table records 250,000 or so distinct CDR3 sequences, around 7.8% of them present only once. Study conclusions and caveats: Reports say that about two months after transplant, the alpha-beta T cells came out of several hundred graft clones that had expanded. One year post-transplant, T-cell counts and diversity were largely derived from T cells produced anew.

This clonotype was picked up many times. Its antigen is as yet unknown. The TCR was taken from a male patient aged 5 to 17 who had a stem cell transplant for acute lymphoblastic leukemia, so the T cells may come from the graft donor. The source was PBMCs, mostly from graft donor cells, collected 180 days after TCRalphabeta/CD19-depleted stem cell transplant.

As DNA, the CDR3 is TGTGCCATCAGTGAACTAGCGGGGACTGTCTACGAGCAGTACTTC. This sequence encodes CAISELAGTVYEQYF. This rearrangement joins TRBV10-3 to TRBJ2-7; 10 bases match TRBD2. With 3 bases clipped from V and 3 bases from J, the junction kept 5 bases outside the gene matches. Germline V gene lookup returns CDR1 ENHRY and CDR2 SYGVKD. This CDR3 comprises 15 residues.